The present TCR beta chain was sequenced within a study of shared clonotypes between healthy human individuals. Only in-frame clones appear in the TCRdb table, and some are missing; sequencing was by immunoSEQ multiplex PCR. Of a few million clones in the sample, around 94% were seen once. This TCR was recovered from a man between 18 and 29 years old in good health. The source material was naive CD4+ T cells sorted from blood. The subset: CD45RA+ positively selected.

DNA of the CDR3: TGTGCCAGCAGCTTTCCGGGACAGGGGACCACTGAAGCTTTCTTT. It yields the protein CASSFPGQGTTEAFF. J is TRBJ1-1 and V is TRBV5-4; 10 bases map to TRBD1. The CDR3 totals 15 residues. Per germline, CDR1 SGHNT and CDR2 YYREEE (reference sequence). Losses at the gene ends were 2 bases for V and 4 bases for J; bases not matched to a gene: 5.